A single sample is the source of the 23 T cell receptor beta chains below, sequenced in a study of blood T cell repertoires in COVID-19. TCRdb's copy holds only in-frame clones and misses some; the assay was immunoSEQ multiplex PCR. This table has about 50,000 clones, about 76% appearing once. Source material: peripheral blood. The receptors were gathered from a man aged 45-65 years with active or convalescent COVID-19.

The chain employs TRBV19 and TRBJ1-5; TRBD1 matches at 8 bases. With 5 bases clipped from V and 2 bases from J, the junction kept 11 bases outside the gene matches. The CDR3 is made up of 17 amino acids. From germline, CDR1 is LNHDA and CDR2 SQIVND (reference sequence). In DNA, the CDR3 is TGTGCCAGTAGTGAGTACAGGGGGGGGATTGGCAATCAGCCCCAGCATTTT. Its protein is CASSEYRGGIGNQPQHF.

This clone was picked up a small number of times. The chain recombines TRBV29-1 with TRBJ2-3, with 8 nucleotides matching TRBD1. Germline CDR1 and CDR2: SQVTM and ANQGSEA. The CDR3 extends over 13 amino acids. Trimming took 8 bases from V and 1 from J; bases not matched to a gene: 5. The CDR3 region is CSTDRGGTDTQYF. The CDR3 bases are TGCAGCACCGACAGGGGTGGCACAGATACGCAGTATTTT.

V gene TRBV3-1 (or the pseudogene TRBV3-2) combines with J gene TRBJ1-2; 7 nucleotides match TRBD1. The CDR3 loop spans 14 amino acids. The junction had 6 bases not matched to a gene; V was cut back by 4 bases and J by 4 bases. CDR1 and CDR2 from the germline V gene are LGHDT and YNNKEL (reference sequence). The DNA of the CDR3 is TGTGCCAGCAGCCCTCAGGGGGGATTCTATGGCTACACCTTC. Its translation is CASSPQGGFYGYTF.

V usage is TRBV6-5 and J usage is TRBJ2-1; 7 positions match TRBD2. J was trimmed by 5 bases and V by 0 bases; bases with no gene match: 1. The CDR3 runs to 14 residues. Germline CDR1 reads MNHEY; CDR2 reads SVGAGI. The CDR3 region is CASSYSSGDNEQFF. Here the CDR3 DNA reads TGTGCCAGCAGTTACTCGAGCGGGGACAATGAGCAGTTCTTC.

This chain's CDR3 is CASTPSFTDTQYF. CDR3 bases: TGTGCCAGCACACCTAGTTTCACAGATACGCAGTATTTT. The chain uses TRBV6-5 and TRBJ2-3; unclear D gene. The germline CDR1 and CDR2 sequences are MNHEY and SVGAGI. This CDR3 has 13 amino acids. Trimming removed 7 bases from V and 2 bases from J, with 10 bases in between.

The CDR3 DNA is TGTGCCTGGAGTGGGGCACAGGGCGGCGAGCAGTACTTC. This encodes CAWSGAQGGEQYF. This chain links TRBV30 with TRBJ2-7, with D possibly being TRBD1 (6 bases). Germline V gives CDR1 GTSNPN, CDR2 SVGIG (reference sequence). V was shortened by 1 base and J by 6 bases, with 13 bases between the two germline ends. The CDR3 runs 13 residues.

This clone has only a few counts. V gene TRBV7-9 combines with J gene TRBJ2-1; the match to TRBD2 covers 14 bases. This CDR3 has 16 residues. Germline V gives CDR1 SEHNR, CDR2 FQNEAQ (reference sequence). Unmatched junction bases numbered 6, after V lost 4 bases and J lost 7 bases. CDR3 in amino acids: CASSYPGLAGGNEQFF. Here the CDR3 DNA reads TGTGCCAGCAGCTATCCAGGACTAGCGGGAGGTAATGAGCAGTTCTTC. Complete variable domain (other parts from reference TRBV7-9 and TRBJ2-1): DTGVSQNPRHKITKRGQNVTFRCDPISEHNRLYWYRQTLGQGPEFLTYFQNEAQLEKSRLLSDRFSAERPKGSFSTLEIQRTEQGDSAMYLCASSYPGLAGGNEQFFGPGTRLTVL.

The chain uses TRBV3-1 (or the pseudogene TRBV3-2) and TRBJ1-2; D might be TRBD1 (5 bases). Trimming took 0 bases from V and 8 from J, leaving 16 bases between them. The CDR3 contains 15 residues. Germline values: CDR1 LGHDT, CDR2 YNNKEL (reference sequence). CDR3 nucleotides: TGTGCCAGCAGCCAAGATCATTCGCAGGGTAGAGGCTACACCTTC. Protein: CASSQDHSQGRGYTF.

The CDR3 DNA reads TGTGCCAGCAGCCGCGGTGCGGCCAATGAGCAGTTCTTC. Its translation: CASSRGAANEQFF. The rearrangement links TRBV3-1 (or the pseudogene TRBV3-2) to TRBJ2-1; D remains ambiguous. The V end lost 4 bases, the J end lost 6 bases, and 10 bases lay between the germline ends. Looked up from germline, CDR1 is LGHDT and CDR2 is YNNKEL (reference sequence). The CDR3 has 13 amino acids.

The chain couples TRBV6-5 to TRBJ2-5, with TRBD1 identical over 8 bases. The CDR3 extends over 15 amino acids. J was trimmed by 0 bases and V by 6 bases; bases with no gene match: 6. Germline V CDR1 and CDR2: MNHEY, SVGAGI. Written as DNA, the CDR3 is TGTGCCAGCAGCAGGGACAGGAGAAACCAAGAGACCCAGTACTTC. Its translation is CASSRDRRNQETQYF.

J is TRBJ2-1 and V is TRBV11-3; TRBD2 agrees at 12 bases. After removal of 3 bases from V and 6 bases from J, the junction contained 6 bases not matched to a gene. CDR1 is SGHNT and CDR2 is YENEEA in the germline V gene. The CDR3 runs 16 residues. Here the CDR3 reads CASSLTWTSGTNEQFF. CDR3 DNA sequence: TGTGCCAGCAGCTTGACGTGGACTAGCGGGACCAATGAGCAGTTCTTC.

This sequence joins TRBV19 and TRBJ2-5; 7 bases line up with TRBD1. J lost 4 bases, V lost 9 bases, and 5 bases had no gene match. Germline CDR1 and CDR2: LNHDA and SQIVND (reference sequence). This CDR3 comprises 12 residues. This CDR3 reads CARIRQGETQYF. The DNA of the CDR3 is TGTGCCAGAATAAGACAGGGAGAGACCCAGTACTTC.

There are a few counts of this clone. The chain carries TRBV3-1 (or the pseudogene TRBV3-2) and TRBJ1-3, with a possible D match to TRBD1 (5 bases). The CDR3 is 15 amino acids. Germline assignment: CDR1 LGHDT and CDR2 YNNKEL (reference sequence). Trimming cost V 1 base and J 1 base, with 8 bases left between them. The CDR3 DNA is TGTGCCAGCAGCCAAGGGGGCAGTTCTGGAAACACCATATATTTT. Translating it yields CASSQGGSSGNTIYF.

V gene TRBV6-5 combines with J gene TRBJ1-5; a weak D match, TRBD1 (6 bases). Germline V lookup: CDR1 MNHEY, CDR2 SVGAGI. The CDR3 runs to 13 residues. V lost 6 bases to trimming and J lost 0 bases, with 6 bases between them. The chain's CDR3 is CASRDSSNQPQHF. The CDR3 DNA is TGTGCCAGCAGGGACAGTAGCAATCAGCCCCAGCATTTT.

The chain carries TRBV9 and TRBJ2-1; TRBD2 is a possible D gene (7 bases). The germline V and J ends were trimmed by 0 bases and 7 bases, with 14 bases remaining between them. CDR1 SGDLS and CDR2 YYNGEE come from the germline V gene. The CDR3 runs to 15 residues. The CDR3 DNA follows: TGTGCCAGCAGCGTAGTAGGGGGGGCGAGGAATGAGCAGTTCTTC. This encodes CASSVVGGARNEQFF.

Concerning this clone itself: A junction end diverges from the germline sequence, so it may reflect a read error. The chain employs TRBV10-2 and TRBJ1-1; TRBD1 is a possible D gene (6 bases). CDR1 is WSHSY, CDR2 SAAADI, per germline. The CDR3 has 17 residues. The CDR3 sequence: CASSEQGIMTLNAEAFF. The CDR3 DNA is TGCGCCAGCAGTGAGCAGGGGATTATGACTTTGAACGCTGAAGCTTTCTTT.

The chain carries TRBV3-1 (or the pseudogene TRBV3-2) and TRBJ2-7; D perhaps matches TRBD2 (7 bases). V dropped 4 bases and J dropped 2 bases, with 12 bases sitting between them. Germline V lookup: CDR1 LGHDT, CDR2 YNNKEL (reference sequence). The CDR3 covers 14 residues. CDR3 region: CASSPSGGPYEQYF. The CDR3 DNA follows: TGTGCCAGCAGCCCGTCCGGGGGGCCCTACGAGCAGTACTTC.

The chain recombines TRBV6-5 with TRBJ1-1; no definite D call. Per germline, CDR1 MNHEY and CDR2 SVGAGI. V lost 2 bases and J lost 0, with 10 bases in between. This CDR3 has 15 residues. CDR3 nucleotides: TGTGCCAGCAGTTACCCCAATTCGGTGAACACTGAAGCTTTCTTT. Translated: CASSYPNSVNTEAFF.

V usage is TRBV28 and J usage is TRBJ1-1, with D perhaps matching TRBD1 (6 bases). CDR1 and CDR2 (germline): MDHEN, SYDVKM. This CDR3 is built from 13 residues. V lost 6 bases, J lost 3 bases, and 11 bases lay in between. CDR3 in amino acids: CASRPDRHTEAFF. As DNA, the CDR3 is TGTGCCAGCAGGCCGGACAGACACACTGAAGCTTTCTTT.

Many counts were recorded for this clone. The CDR3 protein is CASSVGGFRETQYF. CDR3 DNA sequence: TGTGCCAGCAGCGTTGGCGGGTTCAGGGAGACCCAGTACTTC. The V gene is TRBV9, the J gene TRBJ2-5, with TRBD2 as a possible D gene (5 bases). The germline V gene encodes CDR1 SGDLS and CDR2 YYNGEE. The CDR3 spans 14 residues. With 2 bases removed from V and 5 bases from J, the gap between germline ends came to 13 bases.

The chain links TRBV7-2 to TRBJ1-2; D gene uncertain. CDR3 length: 12 amino acids. V was shortened by 7 bases and J by 7 bases, with 13 bases between the two germline ends. The V gene's germline CDR1 is SGHTA and CDR2 FQGNSA. The CDR3 DNA sequence: TGTGCCAGCACGGGGTTGACGAGTGGCTACACCTTC. Translating gives CASTGLTSGYTF.

This chain connects TRBV7-9 to TRBJ1-1; possibly TRBD1 for D (5 bases). The CDR3 consists of 13 residues. From germline, CDR1 is SEHNR and CDR2 FQNEAQ (reference sequence). V dropped 1 base and J dropped 6 bases, with 9 bases sitting between them. The CDR3 DNA follows: TGTGCCAGCAGCTTAGACGGGGGAGCTGAAGCTTTCTTT. Translating it yields CASSLDGGAEAFF.

This sequence joins TRBV5-1 and TRBJ2-7; TRBD2 matches at 7 bases. This CDR3 is 15 amino acids long. The germline V gene has CDR1 SGHRS and CDR2 YFSETQ. The junction had 7 bases not matched to a gene; V was cut back by 4 bases and J by 0 bases. In nucleotides, the CDR3 is TGCGCCAGCAGCGGACTAGTACTCGGCTCCTACGAGCAGTACTTC. Translating gives CASSGLVLGSYEQYF.